This T cell receptor beta chain comes out of a study of blood T cell repertoires in COVID-19. Study summary: T cells, B-cell-depleted T cells, or PBMCs supplied cDNA or gDNA.

V shed 2 bases, J shed 5 bases, and the junction held 2 bases outside the gene matches. The CDR3 runs to 13 residues. CDR1 MNHEY and CDR2 SVGEGT come from the germline V gene. The authors' processing: Quantification of nucleated cells was approximated via reference gene primer amplification. The method was immunoSEQ multiplex PCR; TCRdb's version includes in-frame clones alone and lacks a portion of them. The V and J calls and clone size are taken from that table; D and trimming were inferred from the DNA. The sample has about 70,000 clones, 80% seen once. Sequencing used peripheral blood. The genes are TRBV6-2 or TRBV6-3 and TRBJ1-1, with 7 bases lining up with TRBD1. The sequence was obtained from a man in his sixties or seventies who had recovered from COVID-19. CDR3 sequence: CASSYRGQTEAFF. CDR3 nucleotide sequence: TGTGCCAGCAGTTACAGGGGGCAAACTGAAGCTTTCTTT.